The next 15 T cell receptor beta chains were all read from a single sample in a study of T cells in women clearing cervical HPV infection. Assay: immunoSEQ multiplex PCR; the TCRdb copy retains only in-frame clones and omits some. The sample data list roughly 30,000 clones. Sequenced sample: blood buffy coat. The receptors originated from a woman between 18 and 75 years old with a cervical HPV16 infection that either progressed to CIN3+ or cleared (not recorded which).

About this clone itself: The read is 3 residues too short to cover the CDR3 end, so that end is filled in from the germline J gene. The chain recombines TRBV18 with TRBJ1-2, with TRBD1 as a possible D gene (5 bases). The CDR3 sequence is 14 residues long. V was clipped by 2 bases and J by 4 bases, with 11 bases between them. From germline, CDR1 is KGHSH and CDR2 LQKENI. CDR3 DNA (partial): TGTGCCAGCTCACCAGGCAGGGAGGGCTATGGC. Translation gives CASSPGREGYG. The complete CDR3 sequence is CASSPGREGYGYTF.

As to this clone: The CDR3 end is not reached by the read, which stops 3 residues before it; the germline J gene fills it in. This chain connects TRBV19 to TRBJ1-1; D is unresolved. V gave up 5 bases and J gave up 0 bases, with 13 bases separating them. Per the germline V gene, CDR1 is LNHDA and CDR2 is SQIVND (reference sequence). The CDR3 is 15 amino acids. Partial CDR3 DNA: TGTGCCAGTAGTCCCTACAGCCACATGAACACTGAA. Translating it yields CASSPYSHMNTE. From start to end, the CDR3 is CASSPYSHMNTEAFF. Full variable domain (missing parts from reference TRBV19 and TRBJ1-1): DGGITQSPKYLFRKEGQNVTLSCEQNLNHDAMYWYRQDPGQGLRLIYYSQIVNDFQKGDIAEGYSVSREKKESFPLTVTSAQKNPTAFYLCASSPYSHMNTEAFFGQGTRLTVV.

Remarks on this clone: Read coverage stops 3 residues before the CDR3 terminus; the germline J gene supplies the remainder. The rearrangement links TRBV19 to TRBJ2-3; TRBD2 matches 11 bases. CDR1 and CDR2 (germline): LNHDA, SQIVND (reference sequence). The CDR3 runs 15 residues. The DNA read from the CDR3 is TGTGCCAGTGTCACTAGCGGGGGTTGTCAAGAGACG. Translating it yields CASVTSGGCQET. The whole CDR3 sequence reads CASVTSGGCQETQYF.

Worth noting for this clone: The read is 3 residues too short to cover the CDR3 end, so that end is filled in from the germline J gene. The V call is TRBV7-9, the J call TRBJ1-2; TRBD1 is a possible D gene (5 bases). Trimming left V 2 bases short and J 5 bases short, with 6 bases between. The CDR3 sequence is 12 residues long. Germline CDR1 and CDR2: SEHNR and FQNEAQ (reference sequence). The CDR3 sequence: CASSLPGYGYTF. The CDR3 bases that were read are TGTGCCAGCAGCTTACCAGGGTATGGC.

In the case of this clone: The missing CDR3 end, 3 residues past where the read stops, is filled in from the germline J gene. The V and J genes are TRBV6-1 and TRBJ2-7; 9 positions match TRBD2. CDR3 length: 14 amino acids. V was clipped by 3 bases and J by 3 bases; unmatched bases: 3. Germline V lookup: CDR1 MNHNS, CDR2 SASEGT. The sequenced part of the CDR3 DNA is TGTGCCAGCAGTGAGCTGACTAGCGGCTACGAG. Translation gives CASSELTSGYE. In full, the CDR3 reads CASSELTSGYEQYF.

As for this clone: Sequencing ends 3 residues short of the CDR3 end; the germline J gene provides the rest. The chain has TRBV2 and TRBJ2-3; TRBD2 aligns across 8 bases. V shed 6 bases, J shed 3 bases, and the junction held 20 bases outside the gene matches. The CDR3 loop spans 19 amino acids. Germline CDR1 SNHLY, CDR2 FYNNEI. The sequenced CDR3 bases are TGTGCCAGCAGGACCGTGACAATCATAGCGGGAATTATAACAGATACG. Amino acids: CASRTVTIIAGIITDT. The entire CDR3 sequence reads CASRTVTIIAGIITDTQYF.

Remarks on this clone: Read coverage stops 3 residues before the CDR3 terminus; the germline J gene supplies the remainder. The chain combines TRBV29-1 with TRBJ2-1, with a possible D match to TRBD2 (5 bases). The CDR3 covers 16 residues. V was pared by 0 bases and J by 2 bases, with 14 bases between. The germline CDR1 and CDR2 sequences are SQVTM and ANQGSEA. Here the CDR3 reads CSVEEGLTLPYNEQFF. Incomplete CDR3 DNA: TGCAGCGTTGAAGAAGGACTTACCCTACCCTACAATGAG.

For this clone: The read terminates 3 residues before the CDR3 end, so the remaining end is supplied by the germline J gene. The rearrangement uses TRBV6-2 or TRBV6-3 and TRBJ2-3, with a tentative D call TRBD2 (6 bases). Germline V CDR1 and CDR2: MNHEY, SVGEGT. The CDR3 consists of 13 residues. The V end lost 4 bases, the J end lost 4 bases, and 9 bases lay between the germline ends. The covered CDR3 bases are TGTGCCAGCAGTTGGGACTTCTCAGATACG. Translated: CASSWDFSDT. The full-length CDR3 reads as CASSWDFSDTQYF.

With respect to this clone: The read terminates 3 residues ahead of where the CDR3 ends, so the germline J gene completes it. The V gene is TRBV20-1, the J gene TRBJ2-3, with TRBD2 matching 7 bases. V trimming: 4 bases; J trimming: 5 bases; junction bases outside the gene matches: 0. The CDR3 consists of 11 residues. Germline CDR1 reads DFQATT; CDR2 reads SNEGSKA (reference sequence). CDR3: CSAIAGDTQYF. The sequenced part of the CDR3 DNA is TGCAGTGCTATAGCGGGAGATACG.

Comments on this clone: The sequence runs out 3 residues before the end of the CDR3; the remainder is reconstructed from the germline J gene. V usage is TRBV18 and J usage is TRBJ2-1; 7 bases are a match to TRBD1. CDR3 length: 15 amino acids. The V and J ends lost 3 bases and 4 bases, in that order; junction bases with no gene match: 6. CDR1 and CDR2 from the germline V gene are KGHSH and LQKENI. The sequenced CDR3 bases are TGTGCCAGCTCACCCCGGACAGGTTCTTACAATGAG. Translation: CASSPRTGSYNE. The CDR3 reads in full as CASSPRTGSYNEQFF.

In regard to this clone: The read comes to an end 3 residues before the CDR3 does, leaving the germline J gene to fill in the end. The V call is TRBV5-1, the J call TRBJ2-7, with D perhaps TRBD1 (5 bases). Trimming took 6 bases from V and 1 from J, leaving 8 bases between them. The CDR3 has 12 amino acids. The germline gives CDR1 SGHRS, CDR2 YFSETQ. CDR3 bases read: TGCGCCAGCACAGGGAATTCCTACGAG. Residues: CASTGNSYE. The entire CDR3 sequence reads CASTGNSYEQYF.

As concerns this clone: The observed sequence ends 3 residues before the CDR3 terminus, with the missing tail filled in from the germline J gene. The chain employs TRBV6-1 and TRBJ1-1; TRBD1 matches 8 bases. Germline values: CDR1 MNHNS, CDR2 SASEGT. V trimming: 3 bases; J trimming: 2 bases; junction bases outside the gene matches: 5. This CDR3 region has 15 residues. CDR3 DNA, as far as it was read: TGTGCCAGCAGTGAGAGAGGACAGGGAAACACTGAA. Translated: CASSERGQGNTE. The full-length CDR3 reads as CASSERGQGNTEAFF.

A remark on this clone: The read falls 3 residues short of the CDR3 end, and the missing part is taken from the germline J gene. The chain uses TRBV7-9 and TRBJ2-7; 8 positions match TRBD1. The germline gives CDR1 SEHNR, CDR2 FQNEAQ (reference sequence). V gave up 5 bases and J gave up 6 bases; unmatched junction bases: 9. The CDR3 consists of 14 residues. The CDR3 DNA, read in part, is TGTGCCAGCAGCGACAGGGGCGTCAGGGGCGAG. Its translation is CASSDRGVRGE. The full CDR3 reads CASSDRGVRGEQYF.

For this clone: The CDR3 end lies 3 residues beyond the end of the read and is filled in from the germline J gene. The chain is built from TRBV30 and TRBJ2-2; unclear D gene. The germline gives CDR1 GTSNPN, CDR2 SVGIG (reference sequence). CDR3 size: 11 residues. The part of the CDR3 DNA that was read is TGTGCCTGGAGTCGGTTCGGTGGG. The encoded protein is CAWSRFGG. The whole CDR3 protein is CAWSRFGGLFF.

Comments on this clone: With the read ending 3 residues before the CDR3 end, the germline J gene is used to fill in that end. The rearrangement joins TRBV5-6 to TRBJ1-2; no firm D call. The CDR3 is 10 residues long. CDR1 is SGHDT, CDR2 YYEEEE, per germline. The CDR3 loop is CASLCYDYTF. The sequenced CDR3 bases are TGTGCCAGCCTCTGCTACGAC.